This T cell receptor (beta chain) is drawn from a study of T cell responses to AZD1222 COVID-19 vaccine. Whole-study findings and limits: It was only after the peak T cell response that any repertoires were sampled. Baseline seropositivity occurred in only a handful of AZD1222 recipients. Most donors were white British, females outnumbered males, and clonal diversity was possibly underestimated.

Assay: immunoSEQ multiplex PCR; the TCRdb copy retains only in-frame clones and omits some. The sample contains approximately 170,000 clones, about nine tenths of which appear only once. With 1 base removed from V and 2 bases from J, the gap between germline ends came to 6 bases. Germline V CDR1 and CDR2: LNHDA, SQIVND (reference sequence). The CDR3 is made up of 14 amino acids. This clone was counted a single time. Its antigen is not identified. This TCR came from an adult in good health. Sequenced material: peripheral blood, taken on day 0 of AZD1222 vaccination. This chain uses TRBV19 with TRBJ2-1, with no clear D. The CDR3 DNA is TGTGCCAGTAGTATAGGGAGCGCCTACAATGAGCAGTTCTTC. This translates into CASSIGSAYNEQFF. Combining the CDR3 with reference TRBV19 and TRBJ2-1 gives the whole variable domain DGGITQSPKYLFRKEGQNVTLSCEQNLNHDAMYWYRQDPGQGLRLIYYSQIVNDFQKGDIAEGYSVSREKKESFPLTVTSAQKNPTAFYLCASSIGSAYNEQFFGPGTRLTVL.